This T cell receptor beta chain came from a study of Graves' ophthalmopathy and Graves' hyperthyroidism. V lost 4 bases to trimming and J lost 0 bases, with 31 bases between them. Germline V lookup: CDR1 DFQATT, CDR2 SNEGSKA (reference sequence). The CDR3 contains 20 residues. This clonotype was seen ten or more times. Investigators amplified TCR beta CDR3 regions from RNA transcripts. Amplification began with first-round RT-PCR using HTBI primers, then second-round multiplex PCR was performed. One entry per CDR3 protein results from TCRdb running MiXCR on the multiplex PCR reads. The table lists over 40,000 distinct CDR3 sequences, around half of them singletons. Ophthalmopathy-affected donors exhibited moderate-to-severe activity, CAS ≥3, NOSPECS ≥4, and duration under 3 months. Diagnosis was based on clinical symptoms, serum thyroxine, TRAb, thyroid ultrasound and orbital computed tomography.

The chain couples TRBV20-1 to TRBJ2-7; D unclear. The sample taken for sequencing was peripheral blood. This sequence was found in an adult man with Graves' ophthalmopathy. For the CDR3, the DNA is TGCAGTGCTACCGGCATCGGTGGGTTGGGTACGGACCGGAGCTCCTACGAGCAGTACTTC. Its protein product is CSATGIGGLGTDRSSYEQYF.